A selection of T cell receptor beta chains follows, all from one sample in a study of cytomegalovirus exposure and HLA in healthy donors. Here immunoSEQ multiplex PCR was the method, and the copy in TCRdb shows in-frame clones only, minus some. The data hold 190,000 or so clones, with 82% observed a single time. Input material: PBMCs. These receptors were obtained from a boy between 2 and 10 years old in good health and CMV-seronegative. Each CDR3 is given with its conserved first and last residue. The D gene is left open where the match is weak. Rows may omit the clone size; those that give it use once, few, many or a size class.

j_call	clone_size	v_call	d_call	cdr3_nt	cdr3_aa
TRBJ2-7	NA	TRBV18	TRBD1	TGTGCCAGCTCTAGGGACAGGGGAGGCGAGCAGTACTTC	CASSRDRGGEQYF
TRBJ2-2	NA	TRBV7-2	NA	TGTGCCAGCAGCTTAGGACGGACAGCACACGAGCTGTTTTTT	CASSLGRTAHELFF
TRBJ2-2	few	TRBV7-3	NA	TGTGCCAGCAGCTTAGGCAGGGACACCGGGGAGCTGTTTTTT	CASSLGRDTGELFF
TRBJ2-3	NA	TRBV9	NA	TGTGCCAGCAGCGTAGCTCTCGCGGGGGCATCCTCAGATACGCAGTATTTT	CASSVALAGASSDTQYF
TRBJ1-1	NA	TRBV27	TRBD1	TGTGCCAGCAGGAGGGGGCGGAACACTGAAGCTTTCTTT	CASRRGRNTEAFF
TRBJ2-4	NA	TRBV4-2	TRBD2	TGTGCCAGCAGCCAAGATCAACCGGGGGGGCAGGACATTCAGTACTTC	CASSQDQPGGQDIQYF
TRBJ1-1	NA	TRBV14	NA	TGTGCCAGCAGCCCAACACCGGGACTAACAAAGAGGAACACTGAAGCTTTCTTT	CASSPTPGLTKRNTEAFF
TRBJ2-5	once	TRBV9	NA	TGTGCCAGCAGCTATGGAGGGGGGGCCGAAACCCAGTACTTC	CASSYGGGAETQYF
TRBJ1-1	NA	TRBV11-2	NA	TGTGCCAGCAGCTCCCAGAGGAGGGCTTTCTTT	CASSSQRRAFF
TRBJ2-5	few	TRBV2	NA	TGTGCCAGCAGTCAGAATGCGGACCAAGAGACCCAGTACTTC	CASSQNADQETQYF
TRBJ2-7	NA	TRBV9	NA	TGTGCCAGCAGCGTAGGGACTATTGACTACGAGCAGTACTTC	CASSVGTIDYEQYF
TRBJ2-7	few	TRBV6-6	TRBD1	TGTGCCAGCAGCCCTTTAGGGGGACAGGGGGGGAACGAGCAGTACTTC	CASSPLGGQGGNEQYF
TRBJ2-7	NA	TRBV5-5	TRBD2	TGTGCCAGCAGCTTTCGGGGGGGATTCTACGAGCAGTACTTC	CASSFRGGFYEQYF
TRBJ1-4	NA	TRBV2	NA	TGTGCCAGCAGCCCACTAATTCCCAATGAAAAACTGTTTTTT	CASSPLIPNEKLFF
TRBJ2-3	NA	TRBV5-1	NA	TGCGCCAGCAGCTCCGCTAGCGGCACAGATACGCAGTATTTT	CASSSASGTDTQYF
TRBJ2-5	NA	TRBV6-1	NA	TGTGCCAGCAGTGAGGGGTGGGGGGGCGGGGAGACCCAGTACTTC	CASSEGWGGGETQYF